This TCR beta chain was sequenced during a study of T cell clonality in common variable immunodeficiency. General study points: Shared TCRbeta clones were fewer between CVID subjects than controls. Fewer deletions and N-nucleotide insertions were reportedly seen in common variable immunodeficiency TCR beta sequences.

Libraries were prepared by immunoSEQ multiplex PCR; TCRdb keeps only in-frame clonotypes and omits some of them. This record lists under 20,000 clones, none seen once only, and the top ten clones contain approximately 24%. Germline CDR1 reads SEHNR; CDR2 reads FQNEAQ (reference sequence). The CDR3 runs to 12 residues. Between the trimmed V and J ends, which lost 5 bases and 5 bases, there was a span of 9 bases. This clone came up a few times. Its target is not known. The read terminates 3 residues ahead of where the CDR3 ends, so the germline J gene completes it. Sequencing was carried out using peripheral blood mononuclear cells. The receptor's source is a human donor with common variable immunodeficiency. V gene TRBV7-9 combines with J gene TRBJ1-2, with D uncertain. The CDR3 here is CASSTDIYGYTF. CDR3 bases read: TGTGCCAGCAGCACTGACATATATGGC.